The rows below give T cell receptor beta chains drawn from one sample of a study of long-term antiretroviral therapy in people with HIV. Clones were read by immunoSEQ multiplex PCR, and TCRdb kept only the in-frame ones, dropping some. This sample yields 6,000 to 8,500 clones, of which just under 75% are seen a single time; around 6.8% belongs to the top ten. Specimen: unsorted PBMCs, collected 0.1 years before starting antiretroviral therapy. Receptors originate from a man aged 18 to 29 with HIV. Both conserved end residues are part of each CDR3. The order of the fields is clone size, V gene, J gene, D gene, CDR3 protein, CDR3 DNA. A D gene is named only where the DNA matches it firmly. The size of a clone is reported for some rows only, either as once, few or many, or as a class for expanded clones.

clone_size: -
v_call: TRBV12-5
j_call: TRBJ2-5
d_call: TRBD1
cdr3_aa: CASGEGQGALETQYF
cdr3_nt: TGTGCTAGTGGAGAAGGACAGGGTGCGTTGGAGACCCAGTACTTC

clone_size: -
v_call: TRBV5-1
j_call: TRBJ1-1
d_call: -
cdr3_aa: CASSFTENTEAFF
cdr3_nt: TGCGCCAGCAGCTTCACGGAGAACACTGAAGCTTTCTTT

clone_size: -
v_call: TRBV7-6
j_call: TRBJ1-1
d_call: -
cdr3_aa: CASSFAGANTEAFF
cdr3_nt: TGTGCCAGCAGCTTCGCCGGGGCGAACACTGAAGCTTTCTTT

clone_size: large
v_call: TRBV23-1
j_call: TRBJ2-1
d_call: -
cdr3_aa: CASSRKGHYEQFF
cdr3_nt: TGCGCCAGCAGTCGAAAGGGGCACTATGAGCAGTTCTTC

clone_size: -
v_call: TRBV6-6
j_call: TRBJ2-1
d_call: TRBD2
cdr3_aa: CALAGGPYNEQFF
cdr3_nt: TGTGCCCTAGCGGGGGGACCTTACAATGAGCAGTTCTTC

clone_size: -
v_call: TRBV28
j_call: TRBJ1-2
d_call: -
cdr3_aa: CASSSFGGPSDGYTF
cdr3_nt: TGTGCCAGCAGTTCCTTCGGGGGTCCCTCGGATGGCTACACCTTC

clone_size: once
v_call: TRBV29-1
j_call: TRBJ1-2
d_call: -
cdr3_aa: CSVFRGNGYTF
cdr3_nt: TGCAGCGTTTTCAGGGGAAATGGCTACACCTTC

clone_size: once
v_call: TRBV29-1
j_call: TRBJ2-3
d_call: TRBD2
cdr3_aa: CSVVRGGTPDTQYF
cdr3_nt: TGCAGCGTTGTTCGCGGGGGGACCCCAGATACGCAGTATTTT

clone_size: few
v_call: TRBV5-1
j_call: TRBJ2-1
d_call: -
cdr3_aa: CASSLSSYNEQFF
cdr3_nt: TGCGCCAGCAGCTTGAGCTCCTACAATGAGCAGTTCTTC

clone_size: -
v_call: TRBV6-6
j_call: TRBJ1-5
d_call: -
cdr3_aa: CASSYGGPGGRQPQHF
cdr3_nt: TGTGCCAGCAGTTATGGGGGACCCGGAGGTAGGCAGCCCCAGCATTTT

clone_size: -
v_call: TRBV10-3
j_call: TRBJ1-6
d_call: -
cdr3_aa: CAISEAQGNSPLHF
cdr3_nt: TGTGCCATCAGTGAGGCGCAGGGTAATTCACCCCTCCACTTT

clone_size: once
v_call: TRBV4-1
j_call: TRBJ2-3
d_call: TRBD2
cdr3_aa: CASSQDRETAGLAGADTQYF
cdr3_nt: TGCGCCAGCAGCCAAGATAGGGAAACAGCGGGACTAGCGGGGGCAGATACGCAGTATTTT

clone_size: -
v_call: TRBV6-5
j_call: TRBJ1-6
d_call: -
cdr3_aa: CASSYSPGRYNSPLHF
cdr3_nt: TGTGCCAGCAGTTACTCGCCAGGACGATATAATTCACCCCTCCACTTT

clone_size: once
v_call: TRBV11-2
j_call: TRBJ2-1
d_call: -
cdr3_aa: CASSLGNSNNEQFF
cdr3_nt: TGTGCCAGCAGCTTAGGGAACAGCAACAATGAGCAGTTCTTC

clone_size: -
v_call: TRBV5-1
j_call: TRBJ2-2
d_call: -
cdr3_aa: CASRKGILSGPANTGELFF
cdr3_nt: TGCGCCAGCAGAAAAGGGATTTTGAGTGGGCCCGCGAACACCGGGGAGCTGTTTTTT

clone_size: -
v_call: TRBV18
j_call: TRBJ2-7
d_call: -
cdr3_aa: CASSSPEGYEQYF
cdr3_nt: TGTGCCAGCTCAAGCCCCGAGGGTTACGAGCAGTACTTC

clone_size: -
v_call: TRBV7-3
j_call: TRBJ1-1
d_call: -
cdr3_aa: CASSLRAENTEAFF
cdr3_nt: TGTGCCAGCAGCTTAAGGGCAGAGAACACTGAAGCTTTCTTT

clone_size: -
v_call: TRBV12-5
j_call: TRBJ2-3
d_call: -
cdr3_aa: CASGLYGGGDTQYF
cdr3_nt: TGTGCTAGTGGTTTATATGGAGGGGGAGATACGCAGTATTTT

clone_size: -
v_call: TRBV2
j_call: TRBJ1-5
d_call: -
cdr3_aa: CASSGVAGGSQPQHF
cdr3_nt: TGTGCCAGCAGTGGGGTGGCCGGGGGTAGTCAGCCCCAGCATTTT

clone_size: few
v_call: TRBV30
j_call: TRBJ1-6
d_call: -
cdr3_aa: CAWSVQDDSPLHF
cdr3_nt: TGTGCCTGGAGTGTACAAGACGATTCACCCCTCCACTTT

clone_size: -
v_call: TRBV5-1
j_call: TRBJ1-1
d_call: TRBD1
cdr3_aa: CASRTRTGMNTEAFF
cdr3_nt: TGCGCCAGCAGAACTCGGACAGGGATGAACACTGAAGCTTTCTTT

clone_size: -
v_call: TRBV9
j_call: TRBJ2-3
d_call: -
cdr3_aa: CASSVGPSRTDTQYF
cdr3_nt: TGTGCCAGCAGCGTAGGCCCTAGCCGCACAGATACGCAGTATTTT

clone_size: -
v_call: TRBV4-1
j_call: TRBJ1-3
d_call: -
cdr3_aa: CASSRGGIVMSGNTIYF
cdr3_nt: TGCGCCAGCAGCCGAGGCGGAATTGTGATGTCTGGAAACACCATATATTTT

clone_size: once
v_call: TRBV15
j_call: TRBJ2-3
d_call: TRBD2
cdr3_aa: CATSGFVGLAGNTDTQYF
cdr3_nt: TGTGCCACCAGCGGCTTTGTGGGTCTAGCGGGGAACACAGATACGCAGTATTTT

clone_size: once
v_call: TRBV5-4
j_call: TRBJ2-7
d_call: TRBD1
cdr3_aa: CASSLSQSSDRGSYEQYF
cdr3_nt: TGTGCCAGCAGCTTGTCCCAAAGCTCCGACAGGGGAAGTTACGAGCAGTACTTC

clone_size: -
v_call: TRBV29-1
j_call: TRBJ1-1
d_call: -
cdr3_aa: CSVLGGTEAFF
cdr3_nt: TGCAGCGTTTTGGGGGGCACTGAAGCTTTCTTT

clone_size: -
v_call: TRBV10-3
j_call: TRBJ1-1
d_call: -
cdr3_aa: CAISEQTLTVNTEAFF
cdr3_nt: TGTGCCATCAGTGAACAGACGCTAACCGTTAACACTGAAGCTTTCTTT

clone_size: -
v_call: TRBV6-1
j_call: TRBJ2-1
d_call: TRBD2
cdr3_aa: CASSELAGANNEQFF
cdr3_nt: TGTGCCAGCAGTGAACTAGCGGGGGCAAACAATGAGCAGTTCTTC

clone_size: -
v_call: TRBV4-2
j_call: TRBJ2-1
d_call: -
cdr3_aa: CASSQDVAYSSYNEQFF
cdr3_nt: TGTGCCAGCAGCCAGGACGTAGCGTATAGCTCCTACAATGAGCAGTTCTTC

clone_size: -
v_call: TRBV6-1
j_call: TRBJ2-1
d_call: TRBD1
cdr3_aa: CASSEGTGGYNEQFF
cdr3_nt: TGTGCCAGCAGTGAAGGGACAGGGGGCTACAATGAGCAGTTCTTC

clone_size: -
v_call: TRBV2
j_call: TRBJ1-1
d_call: -
cdr3_aa: CASSEDRGVPEAFF
cdr3_nt: TGTGCCAGCAGTGAAGATAGGGGGGTCCCAGAAGCTTTCTTT

clone_size: -
v_call: TRBV27
j_call: TRBJ1-1
d_call: TRBD1
cdr3_aa: CASSSTGFTAFF
cdr3_nt: TGTGCCAGCAGTTCGACAGGGTTCACCGCTTTCTTT

clone_size: -
v_call: TRBV2
j_call: TRBJ1-1
d_call: -
cdr3_aa: CASSDTGGIPEAFF
cdr3_nt: TGTGCCAGCAGTGATACCGGCGGAATTCCTGAAGCTTTCTTT

clone_size: once
v_call: TRBV4-2
j_call: TRBJ1-5
d_call: -
cdr3_aa: CASSQVGQSLGGQPQHF
cdr3_nt: TGTGCCAGCAGCCAAGTGGGCCAGAGCTTGGGAGGTCAGCCCCAGCATTTT

clone_size: -
v_call: TRBV28
j_call: TRBJ2-3
d_call: -
cdr3_aa: CASSYSSTDTQYF
cdr3_nt: TGTGCCAGCAGTTACAGTAGCACAGATACGCAGTATTTT

clone_size: -
v_call: TRBV6-6
j_call: TRBJ1-1
d_call: -
cdr3_aa: CASSYGGSYTEAFF
cdr3_nt: TGTGCCAGCAGTTACGGAGGGTCATACACTGAAGCTTTCTTT

clone_size: -
v_call: TRBV6-1
j_call: TRBJ1-3
d_call: -
cdr3_aa: CASTGGLSGNTIYF
cdr3_nt: TGTGCCAGCACCGGGGGGCTCTCTGGAAACACCATATATTTT

clone_size: -
v_call: TRBV19
j_call: TRBJ2-3
d_call: TRBD1
cdr3_aa: CASSIGNRGWYRDTQYF
cdr3_nt: TGTGCCAGTAGTATCGGTAACAGGGGCTGGTACAGAGATACGCAGTATTTT

clone_size: -
v_call: TRBV5-6
j_call: TRBJ2-1
d_call: TRBD2
cdr3_aa: CASSSGLAGPYNEQFF
cdr3_nt: TGTGCCAGCAGCTCAGGATTAGCGGGGCCCTACAATGAGCAGTTCTTC

clone_size: -
v_call: TRBV7-8
j_call: TRBJ1-5
d_call: -
cdr3_aa: CASSLPRQRKRDQPQHF
cdr3_nt: TGTGCCAGCAGCCTACCGCGGCAGCGTAAGAGAGATCAGCCCCAGCATTTT

clone_size: -
v_call: TRBV18
j_call: TRBJ2-1
d_call: TRBD2
cdr3_aa: CASSPRRTETSGENEQFF
cdr3_nt: TGTGCCAGCTCACCACGCAGAACCGAGACTAGCGGGGAGAATGAGCAGTTCTTC

clone_size: -
v_call: TRBV30
j_call: TRBJ2-1
d_call: TRBD2
cdr3_aa: CAWRGKRGTYNEQFF
cdr3_nt: TGTGCCTGGAGGGGAAAGCGGGGTACCTACAATGAGCAGTTCTTC

clone_size: -
v_call: TRBV5-4
j_call: TRBJ2-4
d_call: -
cdr3_aa: CASRLELAKNIQYF
cdr3_nt: TGTGCCAGCAGACTGGAGTTAGCCAAAAACATTCAGTACTTC

clone_size: -
v_call: TRBV7-9
j_call: TRBJ2-3
d_call: -
cdr3_aa: CASSLGWGDTQYF
cdr3_nt: TGTGCCAGCAGCTTAGGTTGGGGGGATACGCAGTATTTT

clone_size: once
v_call: TRBV6-4
j_call: TRBJ1-1
d_call: -
cdr3_aa: CASKGPNTEAFF
cdr3_nt: TGTGCCAGCAAGGGCCCGAACACTGAAGCTTTCTTT

clone_size: -
v_call: TRBV6-4
j_call: TRBJ2-2
d_call: TRBD1
cdr3_aa: CASSETGENTGELFF
cdr3_nt: TGTGCCAGCAGTGAGACAGGGGAGAACACCGGGGAGCTGTTTTTT

clone_size: -
v_call: TRBV19
j_call: TRBJ2-5
d_call: -
cdr3_aa: CASSIRGRETQYF
cdr3_nt: TGTGCCAGTAGTATAAGAGGACGGGAGACCCAGTACTTC

clone_size: -
v_call: TRBV19
j_call: TRBJ2-1
d_call: -
cdr3_aa: CASSDGYNEQFF
cdr3_nt: TGTGCCAGTAGTGACGGTTACAATGAGCAGTTCTTC

clone_size: -
v_call: TRBV19
j_call: TRBJ2-3
d_call: -
cdr3_aa: CASSMAGGTDTQYF
cdr3_nt: TGTGCCAGTAGTATGGCGGGCGGCACAGATACGCAGTATTTT

clone_size: -
v_call: TRBV14
j_call: TRBJ2-5
d_call: TRBD1
cdr3_aa: CASSQASLTGAQYF
cdr3_nt: TGTGCCAGCAGCCAAGCCTCCCTCACAGGGGCCCAGTACTTC